One sample yielded the 25 T cell receptor beta chains listed below, sequenced in a study of blood T cell repertoires in COVID-19. Assay used: immunoSEQ multiplex PCR; TCRdb lists only in-frame clones, some missing. The data hold some 150,000 clones, with around 85% observed a single time. Sample: peripheral blood. These receptors originate from a man aged 45-65 years with acute or convalescent COVID-19.

The chain is built from TRBV11-2 and TRBJ1-4, with D tentatively TRBD1 (6 bases). This CDR3 is 18 amino acids long. Trimming cost V 5 bases and J 5 bases, with 24 bases left between them. Germline V gene sequence: CDR1 SGHAT, CDR2 FQNNGV. Here the CDR3 reads CASSPREGGGRRNEKLFF. The DNA for the CDR3 is TGTGCCAGCAGCCCCCGGGAGGGGGGAGGAAGGAGAAATGAAAAACTGTTTTTT.

This clone was seen only once. J is TRBJ2-3 and V is TRBV7-9, with D uncertain. Germline V gene data show CDR1 as SEHNR and CDR2 as FQNEAQ (reference sequence). V lost 1 base and J 7 bases, leaving 6 bases between the germline ends. CDR3 length equals 12 residues. DNA for the CDR3: TGTGCCAGCAGCTTAGATGAGAATACGCAGTATTTT. This codes for CASSLDENTQYF.

The chain combines TRBV2 with TRBJ2-7, with D perhaps matching TRBD2 (5 bases). Trimming took 4 bases from V and 2 from J, leaving 9 bases between them. The CDR3 contains 13 residues. Looked up from germline, CDR1 is SNHLY and CDR2 is FYNNEI. As DNA, the CDR3 is TGTGCCAGCAGTGTCGAGAGGGCCTACGAGCAGTACTTC. Amino acids: CASSVERAYEQYF.

The chain links TRBV5-5 to TRBJ2-7, with 7 bases fitting TRBD1. The CDR3 consists of 14 residues. The trim removed 4 bases at V and 6 bases at J, leaving 10 bases unmatched. Germline V gene data show CDR1 as SGHKS and CDR2 as YYEKEE (reference sequence). The CDR3 nucleotides are TGTGCCAGCAGCCTTACAGGGGCGCCCCTCGAGCAGTACTTC. It translates to CASSLTGAPLEQYF.

About this clone: Other DNA sequences in this sample translate to the same CDR3. The rearrangement links TRBV10-3 to TRBJ1-1, with TRBD1 as a possible D gene (6 bases). Trimming stripped 5 bases from V and 1 base from J, with 8 bases between. The CDR3 is 13 residues long. Per the germline V gene, CDR1 is ENHRY and CDR2 is SYGVKD. The CDR3 DNA is TGTGCCATCAGTTTCAGGGGGAACACTGAAGCTTTCTTT. As protein: CAISFRGNTEAFF.

J is TRBJ2-7 and V is TRBV27; D is uncertain. V lost 6 bases, J lost 4 bases, and 19 bases lay in between. CDR1 MNHEY and CDR2 SMNVEV come from the germline V gene (reference sequence). The CDR3 totals 15 residues. The CDR3 DNA reads TGTGCCAGCAGCCGAAGGAGAGATCCCCTTTACGAGCAGTACTTC. Translated, it gives CASSRRRDPLYEQYF.

The chain carries TRBV7-2 and TRBJ2-7, with D tentatively TRBD1 (6 bases). The CDR3 spans 13 residues. V was shortened by 6 bases and J by 9 bases, with 18 bases between the two germline ends. Germline-derived CDR1 and CDR2 are SGHTA and FQGNSA. The CDR3 loop is CASRTMDRARQYF. In nucleotides, the CDR3 is TGTGCCAGCAGGACTATGGACAGAGCTCGGCAGTACTTC.

In its sample, this clone was seen a few times. The genes are TRBV3-1 (or the pseudogene TRBV3-2) and TRBJ2-1, with D possibly matching TRBD1 (6 bases). V lost 4 bases and J 4 bases, leaving 17 bases between the germline ends. The CDR3 is 16 amino acids. Per germline, CDR1 LGHDT and CDR2 YNNKEL (reference sequence). The CDR3 DNA reads TGTGCCAGCAGCCCCCTACAGGGTAGACTATACAATGAGCAGTTCTTC. It encodes CASSPLQGRLYNEQFF.

The chain is built from TRBV7-6 and TRBJ1-1, with 8 bases identical to TRBD1. Trimming removed 5 bases from V and 6 bases from J; junction bases left unmatched: 8. Germline assignment: CDR1 SGHVS and CDR2 FNYEAQ. This CDR3 region has 14 residues. The CDR3 DNA reads as TGTGCCAGCAGCCAAGGACAGGGAACGCCTGAAGCTTTCTTT. Its protein is CASSQGQGTPEAFF.

This sequence joins TRBV18 and TRBJ2-1; 10 bases agree with TRBD1. This CDR3 has 16 amino acids. The germline V gene has CDR1 KGHSH and CDR2 LQKENI. Trimming cost V 4 bases and J 7 bases; bases outside gene matches: 10. This CDR3 reads CASSLQSGTGANEQFF. The CDR3 DNA is TGTGCCAGCTCACTACAGTCCGGGACAGGGGCAAATGAGCAGTTCTTC.

The chain uses TRBV7-9 and TRBJ1-1; D ambiguous. The CDR3 spans 12 residues. CDR1 is SEHNR and CDR2 is FQNEAQ in the germline V gene (reference sequence). The V end was cut by 9 bases, the J end by 7 bases, with 15 bases between. The CDR3 region has the DNA TGTGCCAGTGTTGGAGGGCTCTATGAAGCTTTCTTT. This translates into CASVGGLYEAFF.

The rearrangement links TRBV20-1 to TRBJ1-5; D not resolved. The germline V and J ends were trimmed by 3 bases and 5 bases, with 8 bases remaining between them. Germline CDR1 DFQATT, CDR2 SNEGSKA (reference sequence). This CDR3 is 12 amino acids long. The CDR3 loop reads CSASVSDQPQHF. The CDR3 DNA follows: TGCAGTGCTAGTGTCTCGGATCAGCCCCAGCATTTT.

V is TRBV6-5 and J is TRBJ2-2, with 9 bases identical to TRBD2. In germline, CDR1 is MNHEY, CDR2 SVGAGI. This CDR3 is built from 16 residues. Trimming at V came to 2 bases and at J to 5 bases, leaving 6 bases not matched to a gene. CDR3 sequence: CASSYSSGGPTGELFF. The CDR3, as DNA: TGTGCCAGCAGTTACAGCAGCGGGGGGCCGACCGGGGAGCTGTTTTTT.

The chain carries TRBV5-1 and TRBJ2-1; 7 nucleotides match TRBD2. The CDR3 spans 16 residues. Germline V gives CDR1 SGHRS, CDR2 YFSETQ. V was pared by 2 bases and J by 4 bases, with 9 bases of the junction left unmatched. The CDR3 protein is CASSFFRGETYNEQFF. CDR3 DNA sequence: TGCGCCAGCAGCTTCTTTCGGGGGGAGACGTACAATGAGCAGTTCTTC.

V is TRBV2 and J is TRBJ1-1; tentative D call: TRBD1 (6 bases). CDR1 and CDR2 from the germline V gene are SNHLY and FYNNEI. The V end was cut by 3 bases, the J end by 1 base, with 12 bases between. CDR3 length: 15 amino acids. The CDR3 region has the DNA TGTGCCAGCAGTGAGCAGGGGAAGGGGAACACTGAAGCTTTCTTT. It translates to CASSEQGKGNTEAFF.

The rearrangement links TRBV10-3 to TRBJ1-3; D is unresolved. CDR1 and CDR2 from the germline V gene are ENHRY and SYGVKD. Trimming removed 8 bases from V and 4 bases from J, with 15 bases in between. The CDR3 sequence is 14 residues long. For the CDR3, the DNA is TGTGCCATCTCCGGGGTTCGGACCGGAAACACCATATATTTT. Translated, it gives CAISGVRTGNTIYF.

J is TRBJ2-2 and V is TRBV10-3, with no clear D. The CDR3 sequence is 12 residues long. Per the germline V gene, CDR1 is ENHRY and CDR2 is SYGVKD. V lost 4 bases to trimming and J lost 6 bases, with 6 bases between them. The CDR3 here is CAISVPAGELFF. CDR3 coding DNA: TGTGCCATCAGTGTTCCGGCCGGGGAGCTGTTTTTT.

The V call is TRBV9, the J call TRBJ2-2; D is unresolved. Trimming removed 0 bases at V and 5 bases at J, with 11 bases between. Germline V lookup: CDR1 SGDLS, CDR2 YYNGEE. The CDR3 consists of 15 residues. CDR3 sequence (DNA): TGTGCCAGCAGCGTAGAAGGCAGCGCAACCGGGGAGCTGTTTTTT. Encoded protein: CASSVEGSATGELFF.

The J gene is TRBJ1-1, the V gene TRBV25-1; no definite D call. The CDR3 runs to 15 residues. Trimming took 1 base from V and 3 from J, leaving 12 bases between them. Germline lookup yields CDR1 MGHDK and CDR2 SYGVNS. This CDR3 reads CASSELSRGHTEAFF. The CDR3 DNA sequence: TGTGCCAGCAGTGAATTGTCTCGCGGGCACACTGAAGCTTTCTTT. Filled out from reference TRBV25-1 and TRBJ1-1, the complete variable domain reads EADIYQTPRYLVIGTGKKITLECSQTMGHDKMYWYQQDPGMELHLIHYSYGVNSTEKGDLSSESTVSRIRTEHFPLTLESARPSHTSQYLCASSELSRGHTEAFFGQGTRLTVV.

The chain has TRBV27 and TRBJ2-7, with D unresolved. The CDR3 sequence is 11 residues long. Germline CDR1 MNHEY, CDR2 SMNVEV (reference sequence). Trimming cost V 2 bases and J 4 bases, with 3 bases left between them. The CDR3 DNA reads TGTGCCAGCAGTTTAGAGTACGAGCAGTACTTC. Protein: CASSLEYEQYF.

This clone has only one observation. The J gene is TRBJ2-3, the V gene TRBV10-1, with D unresolved. This CDR3 is 15 amino acids long. V lost 2 bases, J lost 6 bases, and 15 bases lay in between. CDR1 WNHNN and CDR2 SYGVQD come from the germline V gene (reference sequence). Written as DNA, the CDR3 is TGCGCCAGCAGTGAGACCGGAGAACCCCCCGATACGCAGTATTTT. It is translated as CASSETGEPPDTQYF.

The chain has TRBV3-1 (or the pseudogene TRBV3-2) and TRBJ1-4; 8 bases are shared with TRBD1. Losses at the gene ends were 4 bases for V and 3 bases for J; bases not matched to a gene: 1. The CDR3 spans 14 residues. The germline gives CDR1 LGHDT, CDR2 YNNKEL (reference sequence). CDR3 nucleotide sequence: TGTGCCAGCAGCCCGACAGGGGCTAATGAAAAACTGTTTTTT. Residues: CASSPTGANEKLFF.

The J gene is TRBJ1-2, the V gene TRBV5-1, with TRBD1 matching 7 bases. Trimming took 0 bases from V and 9 from J; bases not matched to a gene: 14. Per the germline V gene, CDR1 is SGHRS and CDR2 is YFSETQ. The CDR3 spans 16 residues. The CDR3 reads CASSLGNADRASRYTF. CDR3 nucleotides: TGCGCCAGCAGCTTGGGAAATGCCGACAGGGCGTCGCGCTACACCTTC.

The chain combines TRBV6-5 with TRBJ2-1; TRBD2 matches 9 bases. Germline V lookup: CDR1 MNHEY, CDR2 SVGAGI. CDR3 length: 11 amino acids. V lost 4 bases and J lost 14; bases outside the gene matches: 3. In nucleotides, the CDR3 is TGTGCCAGCAGTTGGGGCGGGGGGGAGTTCTTC. Its protein is CASSWGGGEFF.

This clone was observed once. CDR3 loop: CASSPTGHQPQHF. The DNA for the CDR3 is TGTGCCAGTAGTCCGACAGGGCACCAGCCCCAGCATTTT. V usage is TRBV19 and J usage is TRBJ1-5, with 7 positions matching TRBD1. This CDR3 contains 13 residues. CDR1 LNHDA and CDR2 SQIVND come from the germline V gene (reference sequence). J was trimmed by 7 bases and V by 5 bases; bases with no gene match: 5.